These 25 T cell receptor beta chains were all obtained from the same sample, sequenced in a study of shared clonotypes between healthy human individuals. Repertoires were generated with immunoSEQ multiplex PCR, while TCRdb's copy carries only in-frame clones and drops some. The profile shows about 2.2 million clones, around 93% of them singletons. Positively selected for CCR7, the CD45RO-negative cells used as naive CD8 cells excluded terminally differentiated effector memory CD45RA+ cells. Sample: naive CD8+ T cells from PBMCs. The source is a young man in good health. Some clones in this sample may be carry-over from other donors' samples.

The chain recombines TRBV11-2 with TRBJ1-1; TRBD1 matches 7 bases. After removal of 4 bases from V and 11 bases from J, the junction contained 16 bases not matched to a gene. Germline loops: CDR1 SGHAT, CDR2 FQNNGV. This CDR3 is 15 amino acids long. The CDR3 is CASSSSGGKLAGAFF. In DNA, the CDR3 is TGTGCCAGCAGCTCTTCAGGGGGGAAGTTGGCAGGGGCTTTCTTT.

The V and J genes are TRBV4-1 and TRBJ1-2; TRBD1 aligns across 9 bases. Germline V gene data show CDR1 as MGHRA and CDR2 as YSYEKL. Germline trimming cut 1 base from V and 8 bases from J; bases unmatched to any gene: 8. CDR3 size: 15 residues. The CDR3 sequence is CASSQVTGGAGGYTF. The CDR3, as DNA: TGCGCCAGCAGCCAAGTTACAGGGGGCGCAGGGGGCTACACCTTC.

This clone showed up just once. The V gene is TRBV7-9, the J gene TRBJ2-2; 10 nucleotides align to TRBD1. The CDR3 totals 15 residues. V was clipped by 2 bases and J by 4 bases; unmatched bases: 1. Germline V lookup: CDR1 SEHNR, CDR2 FQNEAQ (reference sequence). Written as DNA, the CDR3 is TGTGCCAGCAGCTTAAGGGACAGGGGCACCGGGGAGCTGTTTTTT. This gives the protein CASSLRDRGTGELFF.

V is TRBV11-2 and J is TRBJ2-7; 13 nucleotides line up with TRBD2. The V segment lost 4 bases and the J segment 5 bases; nucleotides outside the gene matches: 8. The CDR3 is 16 residues long. Germline V gene data show CDR1 as SGHAT and CDR2 as FQNNGV. In DNA form, the CDR3 reads TGTGCCAGCAGCTATCTCAACGGACTAGCGGGAGACGAGCAGTACTTC. This gives the protein CASSYLNGLAGDEQYF.

The genes are TRBV29-1 and TRBJ2-3; 9 nucleotides line up with TRBD1. CDR3 length: 18 residues. The junction had 14 bases not matched to a gene; V was cut back by 4 bases and J by 0 bases. Germline loops: CDR1 SQVTM, CDR2 ANQGSEA. The chain's CDR3 is CSVAIGTGPNPSTDTQYF. The DNA of the CDR3 is TGCAGCGTTGCCATCGGGACAGGGCCGAATCCCAGCACAGATACGCAGTATTTT.

The rearrangement uses TRBV27 and TRBJ2-1, with 7 bases matching TRBD2. This CDR3 comprises 15 residues. The junction had 17 bases not matched to a gene; V was cut back by 9 bases and J by 9 bases. Germline V CDR1 and CDR2: MNHEY, SMNVEV (reference sequence). The CDR3 loop reads CASRGRVRTRGEQFF. As DNA, the CDR3 is TGTGCCAGTCGGGGCCGGGTGAGGACTAGGGGTGAGCAGTTCTTC.

This sequence joins TRBV5-1 and TRBJ2-1; TRBD2 is a possible D gene (5 bases). The CDR3 length is 16 residues. V lost 0 bases and J lost 4, with 14 bases in between. Germline V lookup: CDR1 SGHRS, CDR2 YFSETQ. The CDR3 sequence: CASSLASRDLYNEQFF. DNA for the CDR3: TGCGCCAGCAGCTTGGCGTCGAGGGATCTTTACAATGAGCAGTTCTTC.

CDR3 residues: CASSQDTRGIVRETQYF. The CDR3 nucleotides are TGTGCCAGCAGCCAAGATACCAGGGGGATCGTGAGGGAGACCCAGTACTTC. The chain employs TRBV14 and TRBJ2-5; 7 bases map to TRBD1. V lost 0 bases to trimming and J lost 5 bases; unmatched junction nucleotides: 12. The CDR3 length is 17 residues. From germline, CDR1 is SGHDN and CDR2 FVKESK.

This sequence joins TRBV15 and TRBJ2-5; no clear D gene. This CDR3 spans 13 amino acids. CDR1 is LNHNV and CDR2 is YYDKDF in the germline V gene (reference sequence). Trimming took 5 bases from V and 4 from J, leaving 11 bases between them. The CDR3 bases are TGTGCCACCAGCGCACTGCCTCCAGAGACCCAGTACTTC. Protein product: CATSALPPETQYF.

The CDR3 region is CASSQDASRQGYEQYF. The DNA for the CDR3 is TGCGCCAGCAGCCAAGATGCATCCCGGCAGGGCTACGAGCAGTACTTC. V usage is TRBV4-1 and J usage is TRBJ2-5, with D possibly matching TRBD1 (5 bases). The J call is in doubt because the DNA end fits TRBJ2-7 better. In germline, CDR1 is MGHRA, CDR2 YSYEKL. The CDR3 has 16 residues.

The chain recombines TRBV11-2 with TRBJ2-7, with D unresolved. Germline values: CDR1 SGHAT, CDR2 FQNNGV. V shed 1 base and J shed 4 bases, with 8 bases lying between them. There are 13 residues in the CDR3. In DNA form, the CDR3 reads TGTGCCAGCAGCTTAGCCCCACTATACGAGCAGTACTTC. Its translation: CASSLAPLYEQYF.

J is TRBJ2-5 and V is TRBV27; a weak D match, TRBD1 (6 bases). V gave up 2 bases and J gave up 2 bases, with 9 bases separating them. CDR3 length equals 14 residues. CDR1 is MNHEY, CDR2 SMNVEV, per germline (reference sequence). The DNA of the CDR3 is TGTGCCAGCAGTTTAAGGGACAAGCAAGAGACCCAGTACTTC. This encodes CASSLRDKQETQYF.

The V and J genes are TRBV11-1 and TRBJ2-7, with 7 bases aligning to TRBD1. The CDR3 extends over 15 amino acids. Per the germline V gene, CDR1 is SGHAT and CDR2 is FQDESV (reference sequence). V shed 3 bases, J shed 6 bases, and the junction held 11 bases outside the gene matches. This chain's CDR3 is CASSFGVTEGAEQYF. CDR3 DNA sequence: TGTGCCAGCAGCTTTGGGGTGACAGAGGGGGCCGAGCAGTACTTC.

The chain joins TRBV15 to TRBJ1-5; TRBD1 might be the D (5 bases). Trimming took 5 bases from V and 8 from J, leaving 19 bases between them. Germline V gene sequence: CDR1 LNHNV, CDR2 YYDKDF (reference sequence). This CDR3 region has 15 residues. CDR3 coding DNA: TGTGCCACCAGCGGAAACCCAGGTCGGGGGGAGCCCCAGCATTTT. Residues: CATSGNPGRGEPQHF.

V is TRBV12-5 and J is TRBJ1-4; no clear D. This CDR3 contains 16 residues. Trimming shortened V by 1 base and J by 5 bases, and 14 bases separated the two germline ends. Germline V gene sequence: CDR1 LGHNT, CDR2 FRNRAP. In DNA form, the CDR3 reads TGTGCTAGTGGTTTGGCTACGGGGAATAGAAATGAAAAACTGTTTTTT. It yields the protein CASGLATGNRNEKLFF.

V usage is TRBV19 and J usage is TRBJ1-4; D gene unclear. CDR3 length: 16 residues. Germline CDR1 and CDR2: LNHDA and SQIVND (reference sequence). V lost 3 bases and J 3 bases, leaving 14 bases between the germline ends. The CDR3 DNA reads TGTGCCAGTAGTATCCAGTCACCTGGGGCTAATGAAAAACTGTTTTTT. Its translation is CASSIQSPGANEKLFF.

The genes are TRBV29-1 and TRBJ1-4, with D unresolved. The length of the CDR3 is 14 residues. Germline assignment: CDR1 SQVTM and CDR2 ANQGSEA. V was trimmed by 7 bases and J by 2 bases, leaving 14 bases between them. CDR3 coding DNA: TGCAGCGCCCGAGCCCAGATCACTAATGAAAAACTGTTTTTT. As protein: CSARAQITNEKLFF.

This sequence joins TRBV27 and TRBJ1-2; D may be TRBD1 (6 bases). CDR1 MNHEY and CDR2 SMNVEV come from the germline V gene (reference sequence). This CDR3 contains 14 residues. With 1 base removed from V and 8 bases from J, the gap between germline ends came to 14 bases. The CDR3 region is CASSLLGRGVGYTF. As DNA, the CDR3 is TGTGCCAGCAGTTTATTGGGCAGGGGAGTAGGCTACACCTTC.

V and J are TRBV7-9 and TRBJ2-2; 8 nucleotides match TRBD2. Germline loops: CDR1 SEHNR, CDR2 FQNEAQ (reference sequence). With 5 bases clipped from V and 5 bases from J, the junction kept 7 bases outside the gene matches. CDR3 size: 15 residues. The CDR3 loop reads CASSPSGSYTGELFF. DNA of the CDR3: TGTGCCAGCAGCCCGAGCGGGAGCTATACCGGGGAGCTGTTTTTT.

With regard to this clone: Other DNA sequences in this specimen translate into the identical CDR3. The rearrangement uses TRBV2 and TRBJ2-7, with D unresolved. Trimming took 7 bases from V and 4 from J, leaving 5 bases between them. In germline, CDR1 is SNHLY, CDR2 FYNNEI. The CDR3 is made up of 10 amino acids. For the CDR3, the DNA is TGTGCCAGCATAGGATACGAGCAGTACTTC. Translation gives CASIGYEQYF.

This clone appeared a single time. The chain joins TRBV28 to TRBJ2-7, with 11 bases identical to TRBD2. Trimming at V came to 3 bases and at J to 2 bases, leaving 3 bases not matched to a gene. This CDR3 is 15 amino acids long. Germline assignment: CDR1 MDHEN and CDR2 SYDVKM. This chain's CDR3 is CASSFGTSGTYEQYF. CDR3 nucleotides: TGTGCCAGCAGTTTTGGGACTAGCGGAACCTACGAGCAGTACTTC.

Note on this clone: At one of its ends the junction is not consistent with the germline gene, which may arise from a read error. This rearrangement joins TRBV29-1 to TRBJ2-7, with D possibly being TRBD1 (5 bases). This CDR3 has 15 residues. Per germline, CDR1 SQVTM and CDR2 ANQGSEA. The CDR3 region has the DNA TGCAGCGTTGTCCCTTGGGGCCCTCTACCCTACGCGCAGTACTTC. Residues: CSVVPWGPLPYAQYF.

The chain combines TRBV19 with TRBJ1-1; D call uncertain. The CDR3 has 12 residues. Germline V gene lookup returns CDR1 LNHDA and CDR2 SQIVND (reference sequence). V was pared by 6 bases and J by 1 base, with 6 bases between. For the CDR3, the DNA is TGTGCCAGTAGCGGGAGGAACACTGAAGCTTTCTTT. It translates to CASSGRNTEAFF.

This clone appeared a single time. The V and J genes are TRBV12-5 and TRBJ2-1; 7 bases line up with TRBD1. CDR3 length: 14 residues. With 5 bases clipped from V and 6 bases from J, the junction kept 7 bases outside the gene matches. Germline CDR1 and CDR2: LGHNT and FRNRAP. The CDR3 sequence is CASGPQGWGNEQFF. CDR3 coding DNA: TGTGCTAGTGGTCCACAGGGGTGGGGCAATGAGCAGTTCTTC. Combining the CDR3 with reference TRBV12-5 and TRBJ2-1 gives the whole variable domain DARVTQTPRHKVTEMGQEVTMRCQPILGHNTVFWYRQTMMQGLELLAYFRNRAPLDDSGMPKDRFSAEMPDATLATLKIQPSEPRDSAVYFCASGPQGWGNEQFFGPGTRLTVL.

As concerns this clone: The sample carries other DNA sequences with the same CDR3. The gene calls are TRBV27 and TRBJ2-1; perhaps TRBD2 as D (6 bases). The germline V gene has CDR1 MNHEY and CDR2 SMNVEV (reference sequence). The CDR3 runs 12 residues. V was trimmed by 3 bases and J by 7 bases, leaving 7 bases between them. CDR3 protein: CASSFGGNEQFF. The DNA of the CDR3 is TGTGCCAGCAGTTTTGGAGGGAATGAGCAGTTCTTC.